This T cell receptor beta chain was recovered during a study of T cell responses to AZD1222 COVID-19 vaccine. TCRdb's table, derived via immunoSEQ multiplex PCR, lists solely in-frame clones and lacks some. The sample comprises some 140,000 clones, about 91% of which are singletons, and around 2.7% rests with the top ten. The germline V gene has CDR1 LNHDA and CDR2 SQIVND (reference sequence). This CDR3 is 9 amino acids long. Trimming removed 9 bases at V and 6 bases at J, with 5 bases between. Material: peripheral blood, obtained on day 0 of AZD1222 vaccination. This sequence joins TRBV19 and TRBJ2-5; D ambiguous. The sequence was collected from an adult in good health. The CDR3 coding sequence is TGTGCCAGGGGGAAGACCCAGTACTTC. This gives the protein CARGKTQYF.